These 2 T cell receptor beta chains share one sample of origin, sequenced in a study of glioma-infiltrating T cells. The iRepertoire nested amplicon-rescue multiplex PCR amplified TCR alpha and beta CDR3s from RNA. TCRdb ran MiXCR on the multiplex PCR reads and lists one entry per CDR3 protein. Counted here are about 110,000 distinct CDR3 sequences, less than 30% occurring once; the ten biggest clones make up 35%. The sequencing input was glioma tissue, nonneoplastic brain tissue, or PBMCs (not recorded which). The receptors originated from a human donor with low-grade glioma or glioblastoma, undergoing nonglioma brain surgery, or in good health (not recorded which).

The chain couples TRBV19 to TRBJ1-1; TRBD1 might be the D (6 bases). V was cut by 5 bases and J by 4 bases, with 14 bases left in between. Germline V gene lookup returns CDR1 LNHDA and CDR2 SQIVND (reference sequence). This CDR3 has 14 residues. The DNA for the CDR3 is TGTGCCAGTAGTTCCCGGACAGTCTTCACTGAAGCTTTCTTT. Its protein product is CASSSRTVFTEAFF. The full variable domain, rest sourced from reference TRBV19 and TRBJ1-1, is DGGITQSPKYLFRKEGQNVTLSCEQNLNHDAMYWYRQDPGQGLRLIYYSQIVNDFQKGDIAEGYSVSREKKESFPLTVTSAQKNPTAFYLCASSSRTVFTEAFFGQGTRLTVV.

This clonotype came up many times. The chain uses TRBV20-1 and TRBJ2-1, with 10 bases aligning to TRBD1. V shed 0 bases, J shed 4 bases, and the junction held 6 bases outside the gene matches. The germline gives CDR1 DFQATT, CDR2 SNEGSKA (reference sequence). The CDR3 has 16 residues. The CDR3 protein is CSAREGQGLGYNEQFF. The CDR3 DNA reads TGCAGTGCTAGAGAGGGACAGGGGCTGGGGTACAATGAGCAGTTCTTC.